This T cell receptor beta chain is drawn from a study of blood T cell repertoires in COVID-19. The assay was immunoSEQ multiplex PCR, and TCRdb's table has in-frame clones only and misses some. Of 250,000 to 350,000 clones listed, 88% are singletons. CDR1 is LGHNA, CDR2 YSLEER, per germline. V was clipped by 1 base and J by 3 bases; unmatched bases: 5. There are 15 residues in the CDR3. This receptor was obtained from a man between 18 and 29 years old with active or convalescent COVID-19. Material for sequencing was peripheral blood. The genes are TRBV4-3 and TRBJ2-7, with TRBD1 identical over 8 bases. The CDR3: CASSQVGTGFYEQYF. In DNA form, the CDR3 reads TGCGCCAGCAGCCAAGTTGGGACAGGATTCTACGAGCAGTACTTC.